The 21 T cell receptor beta chains below were found in one sample sequenced in a study of T cell responses to AZD1222 COVID-19 vaccine. Method: immunoSEQ multiplex PCR; TCRdb's copy keeps in-frame clones and lacks some. The sample shows roughly 180,000 clones, approximately 90% of them seen only once. The input for sequencing was peripheral blood, taken 28 days after the second AZD1222 dose. These receptors originate from an adult who received the AZD1222 COVID-19 vaccine.

A few counts support this clone. The rearrangement links TRBV5-6 to TRBJ2-2; D is unclear. CDR3 size: 13 residues. The V gene lost 0 bases and the J gene lost 6 bases, with 6 bases spanning the gap. Germline V gives CDR1 SGHDT, CDR2 YYEEEE. CDR3 sequence reads: CASSLDRSGELFF. CDR3 in DNA: TGTGCCAGCAGCTTGGATAGGTCCGGGGAGCTGTTTTTT.

This clone was picked up one time. The chain is built from TRBV6-2 or TRBV6-3 and TRBJ2-3; D is possibly TRBD2 (6 bases). Trimming took off 0 bases at V and 4 bases at J, with 14 bases between the two ends. The germline V gene encodes CDR1 MNHEY and CDR2 SVGEGT. The CDR3 is 16 residues long. CDR3 loop: CASSYSAGPPPDTQYF. The CDR3 nucleotides read TGTGCCAGCAGTTACTCGGCGGGGCCTCCCCCAGATACGCAGTATTTT.

The J gene is TRBJ2-3, the V gene TRBV21-1; the D segment call TRBD1 is taken from the table without a DNA check. TRBV21-1 is listed as a pseudogene. The CDR3 is 18 residues long. CDR3 amino acids: CASSSIVPGQGCTDTQYF. In DNA form, the CDR3 reads TGTGCCAGCAGCTCCATTGTCCCGGGACAGGGATGTACAGATACGCAGTATTTT.

This clone is labeled medium-sized (0.01 to 0.1%). This chain connects TRBV10-3 to TRBJ1-1, with D uncertain. The V gene lost 7 bases and the J gene lost 5 bases, with 14 bases spanning the gap. Germline V gene data show CDR1 as ENHRY and CDR2 as SYGVKD. The CDR3 runs 13 residues. The CDR3 sequence: CAITPSGGTEAFF. In nucleotides, the CDR3 is TGTGCCATCACCCCCTCGGGAGGGACTGAAGCTTTCTTT.

The chain uses TRBV5-1 and TRBJ2-5; D uncertain. CDR1 SGHRS and CDR2 YFSETQ come from the germline V gene. Between the trimmed V and J ends, which lost 6 bases and 10 bases, there was a span of 28 bases. The CDR3 consists of 16 residues. The CDR3 DNA reads TGCGCCAGCACTCCAAAAGGTCTAACCGAAGGGAAGGGCCAGTACTTC. Translating it yields CASTPKGLTEGKGQYF.

The chain's CDR3 is CASSLIGGAGTDTQYF. The CDR3 DNA sequence: TGTGCCAGCAGCTTAATAGGGGGGGCGGGCACAGATACGCAGTATTTT. This chain joins TRBV7-2 and TRBJ2-3, with a tentative D call TRBD2 (7 bases). The V gene lost 2 bases and the J gene lost 1 base, with 13 bases spanning the gap. CDR3 length: 16 residues. Germline lookup yields CDR1 SGHTA and CDR2 FQGNSA.

The V and J genes are TRBV7-3 and TRBJ2-3, with 9 bases identical to TRBD2. Per germline, CDR1 SGHTA and CDR2 FQGTGA. CDR3 length: 17 amino acids. V was pared by 1 base and J by 0 bases, with 5 bases of the junction left unmatched. CDR3 protein: CASSLMPSGASTDTQYF. The DNA for the CDR3 is TGTGCCAGCAGCTTAATGCCTAGCGGGGCCAGCACAGATACGCAGTATTTT.

This clone was detected only once. Germline and junction disagree at one end, which may indicate a read error. V and J are TRBV29-1 and TRBJ1-1; D is unclear. The germline V gene encodes CDR1 SQVTM and CDR2 ANQGSEA. The CDR3 extends over 12 amino acids. CDR3 bases: TGCAGCGTCGAAGGGCCGAACACTGAAGCTTTCTTT. The encoded protein is CSVEGPNTEAFF.

This clone showed up just once. V and J are TRBV2 and TRBJ1-2; perhaps TRBD1 as D (5 bases). CDR3 length: 12 amino acids. V lost 6 bases to trimming and J lost 14 bases, with 19 bases between them. The germline CDR1 and CDR2 sequences are SNHLY and FYNNEI. Here the CDR3 reads CASRADSLSETF. CDR3 DNA: TGTGCCAGCAGGGCAGACAGTCTTTCGGAAACCTTC. The full variable domain, completed using reference TRBV2 and TRBJ1-2, is EPEVTQTPSHQVTQMGQEVILRCVPISNHLYFYWYRQILGQKVEFLVSFYNNEISEKSEIFDDQFSVERPDGSNFTLKIRSTKLEDSAMYFCASRADSLSETFGSGTRLTVV.

Here the CDR3 reads CASHPRGRERNTIYF. CDR3 coding DNA: TGTGCCAGCCACCCCCGGGGACGGGAAAGAAACACCATATATTTT. The chain carries TRBV21-1 and TRBJ1-3. TRBV21-1 is a known pseudogene. This CDR3 is 15 amino acids long.

The chain is built from TRBV12-3 or TRBV12-4 and TRBJ2-5; D could derive from TRBD1 or TRBD2 (5 bases each). The CDR3 extends over 11 amino acids. Trimming shortened V by 3 bases and J by 9 bases, and 8 bases separated the two germline ends. Written as DNA, the CDR3 is TGTGCCAGCAGTTTGGGACGGGCCCAGTACTTC. As protein: CASSLGRAQYF.

The chain is built from TRBV21-1 and TRBJ1-6. TRBV21-1 is classified as a pseudogene. The length of the CDR3 is 17 residues. CDR3 region: CASSPPNGTPDNSPLHF. CDR3 DNA: TGTGCCAGCAGCCCACCCAACGGGACCCCCGATAATTCACCCCTCCACTTT.

The V gene is TRBV21-1, the J gene TRBJ2-6; the table names TRBD1, a call not compared with the DNA. TRBV21-1 is assigned pseudogene status. The length of the CDR3 is 18 residues. The CDR3 is CASSEGRGQITGANVLTF. Written as DNA, the CDR3 is TGTGCCAGCAGCGAAGGGCGGGGACAGATTACTGGGGCCAACGTCCTGACTTTC.

CDR3 loop: CAWSEQGNTEAFF. CDR3 nucleotide sequence: TGTGCCTGGAGTGAGCAGGGTAACACTGAAGCTTTCTTT. The V call is TRBV30, the J call TRBJ1-1; possible D gene TRBD1, 5 bases. V lost 1 base, J lost 2 bases, and 8 bases lay in between. This CDR3 region has 13 residues. CDR1 and CDR2 (germline): GTSNPN, SVGIG (reference sequence).

The CDR3 loop reads CAISESTGQFTGELFF. In DNA form, the CDR3 reads TGTGCCATCAGTGAGTCGACAGGACAGTTCACCGGGGAGCTGTTTTTT. This chain links TRBV10-3 with TRBJ2-2; D is perhaps TRBD1 (6 bases). Trimming stripped 0 bases from V and 4 bases from J, with 12 bases between. This CDR3 has 16 residues. Germline V gene lookup returns CDR1 ENHRY and CDR2 SYGVKD.

The chain recombines TRBV12-3 or TRBV12-4 with TRBJ1-5, with D perhaps TRBD1 (6 bases). V dropped 8 bases and J dropped 6 bases, with 11 bases sitting between them. CDR3 length equals 12 residues. The CDR3 bases are TGTGCCAGCCGGGACAATGCTCAGCCCCAGCATTTT. Its translation: CASRDNAQPQHF.

This rearrangement joins TRBV7-9 to TRBJ2-7; 8 bases are a match to TRBD1. The CDR3 consists of 16 residues. The germline V gene encodes CDR1 SEHNR and CDR2 FQNEAQ (reference sequence). V shed 5 bases and J 0 bases; nucleotides not matched to a gene: 9. CDR3 in amino acids: CASSTNRDRPSYEQYF. CDR3 bases: TGTGCCAGCAGCACCAACCGGGACAGGCCCTCCTACGAGCAGTACTTC.

The chain has TRBV9 and TRBJ2-2, with D possibly being TRBD1 or TRBD2 (6 bases each). Trimming cost V 3 bases and J 4 bases, with 16 bases left between them. From germline, CDR1 is SGDLS and CDR2 YYNGEE. The CDR3 totals 16 residues. The CDR3: CASSGTALGSTGELFF. The CDR3 bases are TGTGCCAGCAGCGGGACAGCCCTCGGGAGCACCGGGGAGCTGTTTTTT.

The chain recombines TRBV3-1 (or the pseudogene TRBV3-2) with TRBJ2-1; no clear D. The CDR3 has 12 residues. CDR1 LGHDT and CDR2 YNNKEL come from the germline V gene (reference sequence). V was trimmed by 2 bases and J by 14 bases, leaving 13 bases between them. The CDR3 loop is CASSQTRLVEFF. The CDR3 DNA reads as TGTGCCAGCAGCCAAACGCGACTGGTGGAGTTCTTC.

The rearrangement joins TRBV2 to TRBJ1-1; D gene ambiguous. The CDR3 consists of 12 residues. V was pared by 5 bases and J by 3 bases, with 7 bases between. CDR1 and CDR2 (germline): SNHLY, FYNNEI. CDR3 protein: CASSWGYTEAFF. As DNA, the CDR3 is TGTGCCAGCAGTTGGGGTTACACTGAAGCTTTCTTT.

The gene calls are TRBV18 and TRBJ1-3; D gene unclear. The germline V gene has CDR1 KGHSH and CDR2 LQKENI. CDR3 length: 15 amino acids. Trimming took off 3 bases at V and 2 bases at J, with 11 bases between the two ends. CDR3 amino acids: CASSPSRSPGNTIYF. CDR3 sequence (DNA): TGTGCCAGCTCACCCTCCAGGAGTCCTGGAAACACCATATATTTT. Full variable domain (missing parts from reference TRBV18 and TRBJ1-3): NAGVMQNPRHLVRRRGQEARLRCSPMKGHSHVYWYRQLPEEGLKFMVYLQKENIIDESGMPKERFSAEFPKEGPSILRIQQVVRGDSAAYFCASSPSRSPGNTIYFGEGSWLTVV.